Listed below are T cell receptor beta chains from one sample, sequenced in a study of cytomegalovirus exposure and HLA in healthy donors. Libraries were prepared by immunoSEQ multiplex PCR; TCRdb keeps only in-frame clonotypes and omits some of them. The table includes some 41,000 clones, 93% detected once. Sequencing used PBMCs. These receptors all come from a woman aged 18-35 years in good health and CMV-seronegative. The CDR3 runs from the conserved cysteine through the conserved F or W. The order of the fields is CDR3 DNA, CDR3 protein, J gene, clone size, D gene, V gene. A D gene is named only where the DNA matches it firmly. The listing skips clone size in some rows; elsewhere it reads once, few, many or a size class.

cdr3_nt: TGTGCCAGCAGTAAGGGACAGATCAATCAGCCCCAGCATTTT
cdr3_aa: CASSKGQINQPQHF
j_call: TRBJ1-5
clone_size: .
d_call: TRBD1
v_call: TRBV6-5

cdr3_nt: TGTGCCAGCAGTTTACGCGGACTAGCGGGAGGGCCGGAAGAGACCCAGTACTTC
cdr3_aa: CASSLRGLAGGPEETQYF
j_call: TRBJ2-5
clone_size: .
d_call: TRBD2
v_call: TRBV27

cdr3_nt: TGCGCCAGCAGCCCCGGACAGGGGGGGACCGGGGAGCTGTTTTTT
cdr3_aa: CASSPGQGGTGELFF
j_call: TRBJ2-2
clone_size: .
d_call: TRBD1
v_call: TRBV5-1

cdr3_nt: TGTGCCAGCAGTTTCGAACCCACCCGGACTAGCGTTTACGGCGGTACCTACGAGCAGTACTTC
cdr3_aa: CASSFEPTRTSVYGGTYEQYF
j_call: TRBJ2-7
clone_size: .
d_call: TRBD2
v_call: TRBV27

cdr3_nt: TGTGCCAGCAGCCCGGGACAGGGCTACACCGGGGAGCTGTTTTTT
cdr3_aa: CASSPGQGYTGELFF
j_call: TRBJ2-2
clone_size: .
d_call: TRBD1
v_call: TRBV7-8

cdr3_nt: TGTGCCAGCTCAGGTCAGAGGCTAGCAAAGGCAGACAATGAGCAGTTCTTC
cdr3_aa: CASSGQRLAKADNEQFF
j_call: TRBJ2-1
clone_size: .
d_call: .
v_call: TRBV18

cdr3_nt: TGTGCCAGCACGGCGGGCTCAGATACGCAGTATTTT
cdr3_aa: CASTAGSDTQYF
j_call: TRBJ2-3
clone_size: .
d_call: .
v_call: TRBV2

cdr3_nt: TGCGCCAGCAGAAGCCCTTCCTCGCCTAGCGGGAGGACGAGGGGAACAGATACGCAGTATTTT
cdr3_aa: CASRSPSSPSGRTRGTDTQYF
j_call: TRBJ2-3
clone_size: once
d_call: TRBD2
v_call: TRBV10-2

cdr3_nt: TGTGCCAGCAGCCCAGAGGGGGTCGGGGCAGATACGCAGTATTTT
cdr3_aa: CASSPEGVGADTQYF
j_call: TRBJ2-3
clone_size: .
d_call: .
v_call: TRBV2

cdr3_nt: TGTGCCAGCAGCTGGGACAGGGACTCCTACGAGCAGTACTTC
cdr3_aa: CASSWDRDSYEQYF
j_call: TRBJ2-7
clone_size: .
d_call: TRBD1
v_call: TRBV11-1

cdr3_nt: TGTGCCTGGAGTGTACAGGGGCAGGGGGTATTAGCAGATACGCAGTATTTT
cdr3_aa: CAWSVQGQGVLADTQYF
j_call: TRBJ2-3
clone_size: .
d_call: TRBD1
v_call: TRBV30

cdr3_nt: TGTGCCAGCATCGAGGGGGAGAAACTCTATGGCTACACCTTC
cdr3_aa: CASIEGEKLYGYTF
j_call: TRBJ1-2
clone_size: .
d_call: .
v_call: TRBV2

cdr3_nt: TGTGCCAGCAGCTTGTATGGGGGCGAGGGCTACACCTTC
cdr3_aa: CASSLYGGEGYTF
j_call: TRBJ1-2
clone_size: once
d_call: .
v_call: TRBV5-4

cdr3_nt: TGTGCCAGCTCATCCACCGTGGCCAGGGGTGCTGAAGCTTTCTTT
cdr3_aa: CASSSTVARGAEAFF
j_call: TRBJ1-1
clone_size: once
d_call: .
v_call: TRBV18

cdr3_nt: TGTGCCAGCAGTCACCCGACAGGGACCACTGAAGCTTTCTTT
cdr3_aa: CASSHPTGTTEAFF
j_call: TRBJ1-1
clone_size: .
d_call: TRBD1
v_call: TRBV27

cdr3_nt: TGTGCCAGCAGTAGGCCTAGCGGGGGGTATGAGCAGTTCTTC
cdr3_aa: CASSRPSGGYEQFF
j_call: TRBJ2-1
clone_size: .
d_call: TRBD2
v_call: TRBV6-5

cdr3_nt: TGTGCCAGCAGTCCCTCCCGGGGGACAGCAAACTTC
cdr3_aa: CASSPSRGTANF
j_call: TRBJ1-2
clone_size: once
d_call: TRBD1
v_call: TRBV2

cdr3_nt: TGTGCCAGCAGCTCGGGACTAAGAGAGACCCAGTACTTC
cdr3_aa: CASSSGLRETQYF
j_call: TRBJ2-5
clone_size: .
d_call: TRBD2
v_call: TRBV7-9

cdr3_nt: TGTGCCAGCAGTCGGGACAGGAACACTGAAGCTTTCTTT
cdr3_aa: CASSRDRNTEAFF
j_call: TRBJ1-1
clone_size: .
d_call: TRBD1
v_call: TRBV6-4

cdr3_nt: TGTGCCAGCAGTTACTCGGCAGGGGATACTGAAGCTTTCTTT
cdr3_aa: CASSYSAGDTEAFF
j_call: TRBJ1-1
clone_size: .
d_call: .
v_call: TRBV6-5

cdr3_nt: TGTGCCAGCGCCACCGGGACAGCGAACACTGAAGCTTTCTTT
cdr3_aa: CASATGTANTEAFF
j_call: TRBJ1-1
clone_size: .
d_call: TRBD1
v_call: TRBV28

cdr3_nt: TGTGCCAGCAGTTCATCATTTGGGCGGGAGTATTTT
cdr3_aa: CASSSSFGREYF
j_call: TRBJ2-3
clone_size: .
d_call: .
v_call: TRBV28

cdr3_nt: TGTGCCAGCAGTCATTCGGAGGGGAACACTGAAGCTTTCTTT
cdr3_aa: CASSHSEGNTEAFF
j_call: TRBJ1-1
clone_size: .
d_call: .
v_call: TRBV6-5

cdr3_nt: TGTGCCAGCAGTGTGGTAGCGAGCACCGGGGAGCTGTTTTTT
cdr3_aa: CASSVVASTGELFF
j_call: TRBJ2-2
clone_size: few
d_call: .
v_call: TRBV6-4

cdr3_nt: TGTGCCAGCAACCCGCAGGCGGCGGGGATTCAAGAGACCCAGTACTTC
cdr3_aa: CASNPQAAGIQETQYF
j_call: TRBJ2-5
clone_size: .
d_call: .
v_call: TRBV6-6

cdr3_nt: TGTGCCAGCAGCTCCCGGACTAGCGGGGGGGCCTTTTTGAGTGAGCAGTTCTTC
cdr3_aa: CASSSRTSGGAFLSEQFF
j_call: TRBJ2-1
clone_size: .
d_call: TRBD2
v_call: TRBV7-6

cdr3_nt: TGTGCCAGCAGTTTACAGGGCAGGGGGCTTTCACCCCTCCACTTT
cdr3_aa: CASSLQGRGLSPLHF
j_call: TRBJ1-6
clone_size: once
d_call: TRBD1
v_call: TRBV27

cdr3_nt: TGTGCCAGCAGCACCCGGACAGGGGGAGGGAATCAGCCCCAGCATTTT
cdr3_aa: CASSTRTGGGNQPQHF
j_call: TRBJ1-5
clone_size: .
d_call: .
v_call: TRBV21-1

cdr3_nt: TGTGCCAGCAGTCCTCCGGGGGGTCGCACAGATACGCAGTATTTT
cdr3_aa: CASSPPGGRTDTQYF
j_call: TRBJ2-3
clone_size: .
d_call: TRBD2
v_call: TRBV6-1

cdr3_nt: TGTGCCAGCAGCTTGTCGACACAAGCAACTAATGAAAAACTGTTTTTT
cdr3_aa: CASSLSTQATNEKLFF
j_call: TRBJ1-4
clone_size: .
d_call: .
v_call: TRBV5-8